Listed here are 16 T cell receptor beta chains from one sample, sequenced in a study of cytomegalovirus exposure and HLA in healthy donors. The method was immunoSEQ multiplex PCR; TCRdb's version includes in-frame clones alone and lacks a portion of them. Of some 120,000 clones in the sample, under 90% were seen once. Sequenced sample: PBMCs. The receptors here all came from a young man in good health and CMV-seronegative.

This rearrangement joins TRBV11-1 to TRBJ1-2, with TRBD1 matching 12 bases. Germline V lookup: CDR1 SGHAT, CDR2 FQDESV (reference sequence). The CDR3 covers 17 residues. Trimming took 4 bases from V and 2 from J; bases not matched to a gene: 8. In DNA form, the CDR3 reads TGTGCCAGCAGCTCCGGGACAGGGGGCTTCGGAAACTATGGCTACACCTTC. Amino acid sequence: CASSSGTGGFGNYGYTF.

To note about this clone: Other DNA sequences from this sample encode an identical CDR3 as well. This chain joins TRBV18 and TRBJ1-1; D gene uncertain. The CDR3 totals 14 residues. V dropped 5 bases and J dropped 2 bases, with 12 bases sitting between them. Germline CDR1 KGHSH, CDR2 LQKENI. The CDR3 DNA sequence: TGTGCCAGCTCAGGTTCACAGAGAAACACTGAAGCTTTCTTT. Residues: CASSGSQRNTEAFF.

The rearrangement joins TRBV28 to TRBJ1-2; no reliable D call. The CDR3 length is 11 residues. The germline gives CDR1 MDHEN, CDR2 SYDVKM. Trimming cost V 6 bases and J 2 bases, with 4 bases left between them. The CDR3 reads CASSRNYGYTF. DNA of the CDR3: TGTGCCAGCAGCCGGAACTATGGCTACACCTTC.

The chain combines TRBV27 with TRBJ1-1, with 8 bases matching TRBD1. The trim removed 4 bases at V and 1 base at J, leaving 2 bases unmatched. Germline loops: CDR1 MNHEY, CDR2 SMNVEV (reference sequence). The CDR3 totals 14 residues. Written as DNA, the CDR3 is TGTGCCAGCAGTTCGACAGGGGAGAACACTGAAGCTTTCTTT. This sequence encodes CASSSTGENTEAFF.

The sample holds one count of this clone. This chain joins TRBV4-1 and TRBJ1-1; D not resolved. The germline V gene encodes CDR1 MGHRA and CDR2 YSYEKL. The CDR3 consists of 15 residues. V lost 0 bases to trimming and J lost 0 bases, with 8 bases between them. The CDR3 DNA follows: TGCGCCAGCAGCCAAGATTCAGTCATGAACACTGAAGCTTTCTTT. This codes for CASSQDSVMNTEAFF.

The V gene is TRBV14, the J gene TRBJ1-1; 10 positions match TRBD1. Germline V gives CDR1 SGHDN, CDR2 FVKESK. The CDR3 length is 17 residues. Losses at the gene ends were 0 bases for V and 5 bases for J; bases not matched to a gene: 9. CDR3 residues: CASSQDSTGGDWTEAFF. The CDR3 region has the DNA TGTGCCAGCAGCCAAGATTCGACAGGGGGCGATTGGACTGAAGCTTTCTTT.

CDR3 DNA: TGCGCCAGCAGCCAAGTGGGGCGCTCCTACGAGCAGTACTTC. Protein sequence: CASSQVGRSYEQYF. The chain recombines TRBV4-1 with TRBJ2-7; perhaps TRBD1 as D (5 bases). Looked up from germline, CDR1 is MGHRA and CDR2 is YSYEKL. The CDR3 covers 14 residues. V was pared by 1 base and J by 0 bases, with 7 bases between.

This clone was found once. This chain uses TRBV5-1 with TRBJ1-2; weak D call: TRBD1 (5 bases). The CDR3 loop spans 17 amino acids. Germline lookup yields CDR1 SGHRS and CDR2 YFSETQ. The ends were cut back, 0 bases at V and 2 bases at J, with 17 bases in the middle. The CDR3 spells CASSLGLREGANYGYTF. The CDR3 DNA sequence: TGCGCCAGCAGCTTGGGGCTCAGGGAAGGAGCAAACTATGGCTACACCTTC.

The genes are TRBV6-6 and TRBJ1-2; 7 bases align to TRBD1. Trimming removed 10 bases from V and 3 bases from J; junction bases left unmatched: 5. This CDR3 has 12 amino acids. Germline lookup yields CDR1 MNHNY and CDR2 SVGAGI (reference sequence). As DNA, the CDR3 is TGTGCCACCAGGGGGGGAGACTATGGCTACACCTTC. Its protein product is CATRGGDYGYTF.

This clone was seen only once. The V call is TRBV6-6, the J call TRBJ1-5, with D unclear. Germline loops: CDR1 MNHNY, CDR2 SVGAGI (reference sequence). Trimming left V 2 bases short and J 1 base short, with 3 bases between. This CDR3 spans 13 amino acids. The CDR3 DNA is TGTGCCAGCAGTTACCAGAGCAATCAGCCCCAGCATTTT. Residues: CASSYQSNQPQHF.

The rearrangement uses TRBV10-3 and TRBJ2-7; maybe TRBD2 (6 bases). This CDR3 spans 18 amino acids. Deletions cut 3 bases from V and 2 bases from J, with 23 bases between. Germline V gene lookup returns CDR1 ENHRY and CDR2 SYGVKD. The CDR3 region is CAISDRASEGTLAYEQYF. In DNA form, the CDR3 reads TGTGCCATCAGTGATAGGGCTAGCGAAGGGACTCTCGCCTACGAGCAGTACTTC.

The chain links TRBV9 to TRBJ1-6; D possibly corresponds to TRBD1 (6 bases). There are 16 residues in the CDR3. From germline, CDR1 is SGDLS and CDR2 YYNGEE. Trimming pared 5 bases from V and 2 bases from J, leaving 14 bases between. The CDR3 DNA is TGTGCCAGCAGTCGGGCAGGGGAAACCTATAATTCACCCCTCCACTTT. Residues: CASSRAGETYNSPLHF.

This chain uses TRBV18 with TRBJ2-3; the match to TRBD2 covers 7 bases. Germline CDR1 reads KGHSH; CDR2 reads LQKENI. J gave up 0 bases and V 2 bases, and 5 bases lay outside the gene matches. There are 16 residues in the CDR3. In DNA form, the CDR3 reads TGTGCCAGCTCACCAGAAGCGGGGCGTAGCACAGATACGCAGTATTTT. It is translated as CASSPEAGRSTDTQYF.

This clone occurred once. CDR3 bases: TGTGCCAGCAGCCCATTGGCAGGCGTCTATGGCTACACCTTC. As protein: CASSPLAGVYGYTF. The chain combines TRBV27 with TRBJ1-2; no clear D. Germline lookup yields CDR1 MNHEY and CDR2 SMNVEV (reference sequence). The CDR3 length is 14 residues. The V end was cut by 6 bases, the J end by 4 bases, with 15 bases between.

Only a few counts were recorded for this clone. This rearrangement joins TRBV19 to TRBJ2-7, with 7 positions matching TRBD1. Germline CDR1 is LNHDA and CDR2 is SQIVND (reference sequence). Unmatched junction bases numbered 12, after V lost 3 bases and J lost 7 bases. CDR3 length: 15 residues. The CDR3 DNA follows: TGTGCCAGTAGTATCCGGCCGACAGGGTCTGGGGAGCAGTACTTC. Protein product: CASSIRPTGSGEQYF.

The chain employs TRBV4-1 and TRBJ2-1, with TRBD2 as a possible D gene (6 bases). Deletions cut 1 base from V and 6 bases from J, with 13 bases between. The CDR3 runs to 15 residues. Germline CDR1 is MGHRA and CDR2 is YSYEKL. CDR3 coding DNA: TGCGCCAGCAGCCAAGTGGAGGGGACGGGCAATGAGCAGTTCTTC. It codes for CASSQVEGTGNEQFF.